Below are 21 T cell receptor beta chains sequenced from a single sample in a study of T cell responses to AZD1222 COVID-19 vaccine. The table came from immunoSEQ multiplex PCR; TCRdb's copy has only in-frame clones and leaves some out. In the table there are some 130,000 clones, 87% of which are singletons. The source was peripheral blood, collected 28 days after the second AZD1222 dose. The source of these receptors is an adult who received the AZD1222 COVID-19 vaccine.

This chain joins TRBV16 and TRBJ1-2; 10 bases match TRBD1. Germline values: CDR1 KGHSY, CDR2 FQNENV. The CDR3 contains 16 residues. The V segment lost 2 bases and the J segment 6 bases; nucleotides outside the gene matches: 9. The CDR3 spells CASSQLPTGGLDGYTF. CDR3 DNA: TGTGCCAGCAGCCAACTCCCGACAGGGGGCCTTGATGGCTACACCTTC.

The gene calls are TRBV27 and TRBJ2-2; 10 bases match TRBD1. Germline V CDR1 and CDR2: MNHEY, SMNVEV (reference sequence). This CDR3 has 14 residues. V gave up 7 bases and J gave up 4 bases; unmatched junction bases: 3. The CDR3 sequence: CASKGQGFTGELFF. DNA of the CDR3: TGTGCCAGCAAGGGACAGGGGTTCACCGGGGAGCTGTTTTTT.

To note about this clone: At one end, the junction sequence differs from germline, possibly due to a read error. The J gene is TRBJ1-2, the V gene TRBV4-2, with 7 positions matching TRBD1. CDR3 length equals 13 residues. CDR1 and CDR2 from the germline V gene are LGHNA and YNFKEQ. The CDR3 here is CASTQDRVYGYTF. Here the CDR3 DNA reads TGTGCCAGCACCCAAGACAGGGTCTATGGCTACACCTTC.

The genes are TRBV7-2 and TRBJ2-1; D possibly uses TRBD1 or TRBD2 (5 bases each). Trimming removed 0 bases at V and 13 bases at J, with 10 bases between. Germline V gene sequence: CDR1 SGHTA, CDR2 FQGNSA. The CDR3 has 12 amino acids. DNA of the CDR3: TGTGCCAGCAGCTTAGCGCTAGGGGACCAGTTCTTC. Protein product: CASSLALGDQFF.

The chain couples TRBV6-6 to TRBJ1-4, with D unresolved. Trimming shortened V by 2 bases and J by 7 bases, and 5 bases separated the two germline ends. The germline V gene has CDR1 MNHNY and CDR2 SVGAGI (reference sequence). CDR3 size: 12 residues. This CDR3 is CASSYAGEKLFF. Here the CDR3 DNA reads TGTGCCAGCAGTTACGCGGGTGAAAAACTGTTTTTT.

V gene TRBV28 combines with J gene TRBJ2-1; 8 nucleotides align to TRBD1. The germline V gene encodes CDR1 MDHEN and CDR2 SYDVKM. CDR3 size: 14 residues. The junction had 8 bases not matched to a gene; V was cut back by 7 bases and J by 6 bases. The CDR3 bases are TGTGCCAGCAAGAGGACAGGGTTGGGCAATGAGCAGTTCTTC. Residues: CASKRTGLGNEQFF.

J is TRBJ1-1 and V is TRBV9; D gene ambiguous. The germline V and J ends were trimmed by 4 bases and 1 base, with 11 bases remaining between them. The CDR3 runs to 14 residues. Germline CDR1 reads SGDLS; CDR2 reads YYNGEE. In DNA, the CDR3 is TGTGCCAGCAGCCAGCAGAGCTGGAACACTGAAGCTTTCTTT. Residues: CASSQQSWNTEAFF.

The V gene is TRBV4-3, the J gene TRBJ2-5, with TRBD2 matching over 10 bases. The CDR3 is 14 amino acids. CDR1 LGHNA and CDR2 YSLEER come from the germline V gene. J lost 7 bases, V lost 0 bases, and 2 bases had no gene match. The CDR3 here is CASSQDVAGGTQYF. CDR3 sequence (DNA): TGCGCCAGCAGCCAAGATGTAGCGGGGGGGACCCAGTACTTC.

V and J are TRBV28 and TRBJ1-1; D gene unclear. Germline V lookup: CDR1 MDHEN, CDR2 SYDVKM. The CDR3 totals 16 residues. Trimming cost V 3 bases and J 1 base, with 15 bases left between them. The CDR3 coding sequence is TGTGCCAGCAGTTTCCCCTCCAGTTGGAGGAACACTGAAGCTTTCTTT. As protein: CASSFPSSWRNTEAFF.

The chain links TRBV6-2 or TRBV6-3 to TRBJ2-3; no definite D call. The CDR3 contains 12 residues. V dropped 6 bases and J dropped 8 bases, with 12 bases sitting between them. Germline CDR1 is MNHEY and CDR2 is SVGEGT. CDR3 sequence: CASSPQPRTQYF. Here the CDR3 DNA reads TGTGCCAGCAGCCCCCAGCCACGTACGCAGTATTTT.

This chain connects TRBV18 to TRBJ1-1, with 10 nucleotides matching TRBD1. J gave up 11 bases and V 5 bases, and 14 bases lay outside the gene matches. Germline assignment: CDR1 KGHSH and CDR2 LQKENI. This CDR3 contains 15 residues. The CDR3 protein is CASSSSGTGEIAAFF. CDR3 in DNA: TGTGCCAGCTCATCATCCGGGACAGGGGAGATCGCGGCTTTCTTT.

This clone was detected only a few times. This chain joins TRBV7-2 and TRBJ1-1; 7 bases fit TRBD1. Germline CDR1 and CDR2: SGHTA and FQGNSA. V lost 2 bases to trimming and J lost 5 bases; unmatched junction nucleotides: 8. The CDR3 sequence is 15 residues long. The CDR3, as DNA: TGTGCCAGCAGCTTATCGGCGCAGGGGGGTACTGAAGCTTTCTTT. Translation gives CASSLSAQGGTEAFF.

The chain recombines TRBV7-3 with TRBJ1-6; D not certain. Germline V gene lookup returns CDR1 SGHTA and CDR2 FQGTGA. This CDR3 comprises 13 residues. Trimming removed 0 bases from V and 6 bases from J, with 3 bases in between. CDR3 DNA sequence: TGTGCCAGCAGCTTAACTCCTAATTCACCCCTCCACTTT. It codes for CASSLTPNSPLHF.

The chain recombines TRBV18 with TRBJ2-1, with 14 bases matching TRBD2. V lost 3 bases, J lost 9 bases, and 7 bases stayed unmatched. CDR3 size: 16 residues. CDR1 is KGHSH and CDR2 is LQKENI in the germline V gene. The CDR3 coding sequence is TGTGCCAGCTCACCGCTGACTAGCGGGGGGGCGGGTGAGCAGTTCTTC. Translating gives CASSPLTSGGAGEQFF. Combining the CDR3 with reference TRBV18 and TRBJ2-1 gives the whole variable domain NAGVMQNPRHLVRRRGQEARLRCSPMKGHSHVYWYRQLPEEGLKFMVYLQKENIIDESGMPKERFSAEFPKEGPSILRIQQVVRGDSAAYFCASSPLTSGGAGEQFFGPGTRLTVL.

CDR3 residues: CASSLDPSPPYNEQFF. CDR3 coding DNA: TGTGCCAGCAGCTTAGATCCTAGCCCCCCCTACAATGAGCAGTTCTTC. V gene TRBV7-8 combines with J gene TRBJ2-1, with D possibly being TRBD2 (5 bases). The CDR3 length is 16 residues. Germline CDR1 and CDR2: SGHVS and FQNEAQ. Trimming cost V 1 base and J 2 bases, with 12 bases left between them.

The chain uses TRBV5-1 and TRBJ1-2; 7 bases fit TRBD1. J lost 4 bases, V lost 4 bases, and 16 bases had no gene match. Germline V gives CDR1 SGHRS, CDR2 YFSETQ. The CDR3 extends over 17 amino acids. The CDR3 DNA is TGCGCCAGCAGCCTAGAGACAGGGAGGCAAAATATCTATGGCTACACCTTC. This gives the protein CASSLETGRQNIYGYTF.

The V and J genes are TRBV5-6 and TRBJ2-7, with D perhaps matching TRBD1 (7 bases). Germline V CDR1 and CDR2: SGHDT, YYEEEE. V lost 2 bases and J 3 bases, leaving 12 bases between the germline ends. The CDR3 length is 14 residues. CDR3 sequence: CASSFGGQLYEQYF. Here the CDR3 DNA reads TGTGCCAGCAGCTTCGGGGGACAGCTCTACGAGCAGTACTTC.

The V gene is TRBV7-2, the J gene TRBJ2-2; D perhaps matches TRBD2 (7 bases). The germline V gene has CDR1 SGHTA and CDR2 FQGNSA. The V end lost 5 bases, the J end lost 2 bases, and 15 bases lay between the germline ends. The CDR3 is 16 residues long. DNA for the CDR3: TGTGCCAGCAGCCAAACAGGGAGGGTTAACACCGGGGAGCTGTTTTTT. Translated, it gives CASSQTGRVNTGELFF.

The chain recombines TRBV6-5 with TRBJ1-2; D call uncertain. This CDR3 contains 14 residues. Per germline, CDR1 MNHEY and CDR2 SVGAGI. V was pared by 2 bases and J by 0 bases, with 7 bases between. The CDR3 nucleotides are TGTGCCAGCAGTTACAAGGGTCCTAACTATGGCTACACCTTC. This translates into CASSYKGPNYGYTF.

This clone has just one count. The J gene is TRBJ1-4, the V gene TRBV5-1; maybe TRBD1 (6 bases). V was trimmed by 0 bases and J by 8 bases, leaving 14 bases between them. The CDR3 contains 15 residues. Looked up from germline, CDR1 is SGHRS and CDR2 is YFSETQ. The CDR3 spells CASSLATRGGEKLFF. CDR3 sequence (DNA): TGCGCCAGCAGCTTGGCGACCAGGGGAGGGGAAAAACTGTTTTTT.

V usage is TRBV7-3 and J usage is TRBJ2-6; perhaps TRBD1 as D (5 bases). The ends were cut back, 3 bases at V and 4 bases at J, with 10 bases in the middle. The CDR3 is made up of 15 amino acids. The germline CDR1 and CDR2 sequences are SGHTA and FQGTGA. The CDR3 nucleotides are TGTGCCAGCAGCTTCGACAGATCCGGGGCCAACGTCCTGACTTTC. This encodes CASSFDRSGANVLTF.